A selection of T cell receptor beta chains follows, all from one sample in a study of cytomegalovirus exposure and HLA in healthy donors. TCRdb's table, derived via immunoSEQ multiplex PCR, lists solely in-frame clones and lacks some. Of about 150,000 clones listed, around 84% are singletons. The specimen sequenced was PBMCs. The receptors originated from a young man in good health and CMV-seronegative. Each CDR3 is given with its conserved first and last residue. A D gene is named only where the DNA matches it firmly. Expanded clones get a size class; other rows say once, few or many, or leave the size out.

TRBJ2-7	NA	NA	TRBV19	TGTGCCACCCAGGGGCGCCCCTACGAGCAGTACTTC	CATQGRPYEQYF
TRBJ1-1	TRBD1	NA	TRBV28	TGTGCCAGCAGTGTACGGACAGGGTTGAACACTGAAGCTTTCTTT	CASSVRTGLNTEAFF
TRBJ2-7	NA	NA	TRBV5-1	TGCGCCAGCAGCCAAACAGGGCCCTCCTACGAGCAGTACTTC	CASSQTGPSYEQYF
TRBJ2-5	NA	once	TRBV13	TGTGCCAGCAGCGCCCCCATGGCGGGGAAAGAGACCCAGTACTTC	CASSAPMAGKETQYF
TRBJ2-1	NA	NA	TRBV27	TGTGCCAGCAGAATAGCGGCTAGCTCCTACAATGAGCAGTTCTTC	CASRIAASSYNEQFF
TRBJ2-7	NA	NA	TRBV7-2	TGTGCCAGCAGCTCAACCCCTACAGCGGATTTCACCTACGAGCAGTACTTC	CASSSTPTADFTYEQYF
TRBJ2-7	TRBD2	NA	TRBV28	TGTGCCAGCAGTACCTTAGTCCCGGGACTGGGAGGGGCCTACGAGCAGTACTTC	CASSTLVPGLGGAYEQYF
TRBJ1-1	NA	NA	TRBV5-1	TGCGCCAGCTCACAGGGTTTTCACACTGAAGCTTTCTTT	CASSQGFHTEAFF
TRBJ1-5	NA	NA	TRBV19	TGTGCCAGTAGTGGGGAGGGGTATCAGCCCCAGCATTTT	CASSGEGYQPQHF
TRBJ2-3	TRBD2	NA	TRBV7-3	TGTGCCAGCAGTTTAGCGGGAGGGGTCACAGATACGCAGTATTTT	CASSLAGGVTDTQYF
TRBJ2-7	NA	NA	TRBV5-6	TGTGCCAGCAGCTGGGATAGGGGTTACGAGCAGTACTTC	CASSWDRGYEQYF
TRBJ2-7	TRBD1	NA	TRBV2	TGTGCCAGCAGTGAACAGGCAGGGGGCCCATACGAGCAGTACTTC	CASSEQAGGPYEQYF
TRBJ1-1	TRBD1	NA	TRBV2	TGTGCCAGCAGTGTTGGGGCAGACAGGGCGGCTTTCTTT	CASSVGADRAAFF
TRBJ2-7	TRBD2	NA	TRBV27	TGTGCCAGCAGATACGGACTAGCGGGAAGCTACGAGCAGTACTTC	CASRYGLAGSYEQYF
TRBJ2-3	TRBD1	NA	TRBV29-1	TGCAGCGTTGAAGATCTCTTCACAGGACAGGGGAAGACAGATACGCAGTATTTT	CSVEDLFTGQGKTDTQYF
TRBJ1-5	NA	NA	TRBV2	TGTGCCAGCAGTGGAGGTGTTTATAGCAATCAGCCCCAGCATTTT	CASSGGVYSNQPQHF
TRBJ1-4	NA	NA	TRBV18	TGTGCCAGCTCACCCCTCACAGGGAGATCCGAAAAACTGTTTTTT	CASSPLTGRSEKLFF
TRBJ2-7	NA	NA	TRBV6-5	TGTGCCAGTCAGCGATCAGGGGCGGCGTACTACGAGCAGTACTTC	CASQRSGAAYYEQYF
TRBJ1-2	NA	NA	TRBV9	TGTGCCAGCAACGCGGGGGTTCGGGACTATGGCTACACCTTC	CASNAGVRDYGYTF
TRBJ2-3	NA	NA	TRBV19	TGTGCCAGTAGTATCGAAGGGTGGGGTTCCGGACACACAGATACGCAGTATTTT	CASSIEGWGSGHTDTQYF
TRBJ1-3	NA	NA	TRBV27	TGTGCCAGCAGTTATTCTGGGGGGACTGGAAACACCATATATTTT	CASSYSGGTGNTIYF
TRBJ2-7	TRBD2	NA	TRBV5-1	TGCGCCAGCAGCTTGACGACCGGGACTAGCGGATCCTACGAGCAGTACTTC	CASSLTTGTSGSYEQYF
TRBJ2-7	NA	NA	TRBV28	TGTGCCAGCAGTTTATACCCAGCCTTTATAGCCAGAAGGTCCTACGAGCAGTACTTC	CASSLYPAFIARRSYEQYF
TRBJ2-4	TRBD2	NA	TRBV2	TGTGCCAGCAGAAGCGGGAGGAGTGCCAAAAACATTCAGTACTTC	CASRSGRSAKNIQYF
TRBJ2-1	TRBD2	NA	TRBV5-6	TGTGCCAGCAGCTTCCCTAGCGGGAGAAATGAGCAGTTCTTC	CASSFPSGRNEQFF
TRBJ2-1	NA	few	TRBV7-9	TGTGCCAGCAGCTTCCGTGGAGGTGAGCAGTTCTTC	CASSFRGGEQFF
TRBJ2-1	TRBD2	NA	TRBV2	TGTGCCAGCAGTGAGAACGGGCTAGCGGGAGTTTGGTCGCAGTTCTTC	CASSENGLAGVWSQFF
TRBJ2-1	TRBD2	NA	TRBV9	TGTGCCAGCAGCAGGGGACTAGCGGGAGCGAATGAGCAGTTCTTC	CASSRGLAGANEQFF
TRBJ2-1	TRBD1	NA	TRBV7-2	TGTGCCAGCAGCTTAGTACAGGGGGACTACAATGAGCAGTTCTTC	CASSLVQGDYNEQFF
TRBJ2-1	TRBD2	NA	TRBV4-1	TGCGCCAGCAGCCAAGATACCCCCTCTAGCGGGAGACCGAATGAGCAGTTCTTC	CASSQDTPSSGRPNEQFF
TRBJ2-7	NA	NA	TRBV6-1	TGTGCCAGCAGTGAGGGGGAGGAGGGAATCTACGAGCAGTACTTC	CASSEGEEGIYEQYF
TRBJ2-7	NA	once	TRBV7-3	TGTGCCAGCAGCATTGAGGGATCCTACGAGCAGTACTTC	CASSIEGSYEQYF
TRBJ2-6	NA	NA	TRBV4-1	TGCGCCAGCAGCCTTCTCCAGGGGGGTAGGACAGGACACTCTGGGGCCAACGTCCTGACTTTC	CASSLLQGGRTGHSGANVLTF
TRBJ2-4	TRBD2	NA	TRBV18	TGTGCCAGCTCACCCGGGACTAGCGGGCTAGCCAAAAACATTCAGTACTTC	CASSPGTSGLAKNIQYF
TRBJ2-7	TRBD2	NA	TRBV4-3	TGCGCCAGCAGCCAAGACCGACTAGCGGGAGATTGGAGCTCCTACGAGCAGTACTTC	CASSQDRLAGDWSSYEQYF
TRBJ2-2	TRBD1	NA	TRBV30	TGTGCCTGGTCTAAGGACAGGGCCCCTGTCACCGGGGAGCTGTTTTTT	CAWSKDRAPVTGELFF
TRBJ2-1	NA	NA	TRBV6-4	TGTGCCAGCAGTGACGACAAACGCTCCTACAATGAGCAGTTCTTC	CASSDDKRSYNEQFF
TRBJ2-1	TRBD2	NA	TRBV29-1	TGCAGCGCCCTAAGTCTAGCGGGGGGGTTTCAGTTCTACAATGAGCAGTTCTTC	CSALSLAGGFQFYNEQFF
TRBJ2-1	TRBD2	few	TRBV28	TGTGCCAGCAGTTTATCCCTTCATAGCGGGGGGGACAATGAGCAGTTCTTC	CASSLSLHSGGDNEQFF
TRBJ2-7	TRBD1	NA	TRBV18	TGTGCCAGCTCACCACGGACAGGGCTGTTCTACGAGCAGTACTTC	CASSPRTGLFYEQYF
TRBJ2-2	TRBD1	NA	TRBV2	TGTGCCAGCAGTTCGACTCCGACAGGGGTGTTCGGGGAGCTGTTTTTT	CASSSTPTGVFGELFF
TRBJ2-7	TRBD2	few	TRBV7-8	TGTGCCAGCAGCCTAGGGACTAACACCTACGAGCAGTACTTC	CASSLGTNTYEQYF
TRBJ2-3	NA	NA	TRBV9	TGTGCCAGCAGCCCCGGTTTATGGAGCACAGATACGCAGTATTTT	CASSPGLWSTDTQYF
TRBJ1-2	NA	once	TRBV7-3	TGTGCCAGCAGCGCTGGACAGAGTAACTATGGCTACACCTTC	CASSAGQSNYGYTF
TRBJ2-1	TRBD2	NA	TRBV11-2	TGTGCCAGCAGCTTAGGCGGGAGTAGGTATGAGCAGTTCTTC	CASSLGGSRYEQFF
TRBJ2-5	NA	NA	TRBV19	TGTGCCAGTAGTCTAGTGGGGCGGCGATTCCAAGAGACCCAGTACTTC	CASSLVGRRFQETQYF
TRBJ2-1	TRBD1	few	TRBV7-9	TGTGCCAGCAGCAGGGGACAGGGGTTGAATGAGCAGTTCTTC	CASSRGQGLNEQFF
TRBJ1-3	NA	NA	TRBV9	TGTGCCAGCAGCGAGGGGCGGGAGCCCAGCTCTGGAAACACCATATATTTT	CASSEGREPSSGNTIYF
TRBJ1-5	TRBD1	once	TRBV28	TGTGCCAGCAGTTCAGGGGGCCGCAATCAGCCCCAGCATTTT	CASSSGGRNQPQHF
TRBJ2-5	TRBD2	NA	TRBV28	TGTGCCAGCAGTCCCGGGGGGGGGCTGGGACTAGCGGGAGGAGTTGGAGAGACCCAGTACTTC	CASSPGGGLGLAGGVGETQYF
TRBJ1-5	NA	few	TRBV6-5	TGTGCCAGCAGTTACGGCGGCAGCTTTAATCAGCCCCAGCATTTT	CASSYGGSFNQPQHF
TRBJ2-7	TRBD2	NA	TRBV27	TGTGCCAGCAGTTTAGGGATACTAGCGGGGCCATACGAGCAGTACTTC	CASSLGILAGPYEQYF
TRBJ2-5	TRBD2	few	TRBV15	TGTGCCACCAGCAGAGATCCCCGAGCGGGGGGGCGAGAGACCCAGTACTTC	CATSRDPRAGGRETQYF
TRBJ1-1	NA	few	TRBV6-5	TGTGCCAGCGGGTACCGGGAATGGGGGAACACTGAAGCTTTCTTT	CASGYREWGNTEAFF
TRBJ2-7	NA	NA	TRBV7-6	TGTGCCAGCAGCTCGGACAGTCTCCCCTACGAGCAGTACTTC	CASSSDSLPYEQYF
TRBJ2-5	NA	NA	TRBV28	TGTACCAGCAGTTTAACAGGGACGAAGACCCAGTACTTC	CTSSLTGTKTQYF
TRBJ1-5	NA	NA	TRBV2	TGTGCCAGCAGTGGGTCAGGGATGGGTCAGCCCCAGCATTTT	CASSGSGMGQPQHF
TRBJ1-1	TRBD1	NA	TRBV6-5	TGTGCCAGCAGTCTAGGACAGGGGGTGGCTTTCTTT	CASSLGQGVAFF